This T cell receptor (beta chain) was found in a study of cytomegalovirus exposure and HLA in healthy donors. The junction had 9 bases not matched to a gene; V was cut back by 6 bases and J by 3 bases. Germline V lookup: CDR1 LNHDA, CDR2 SQIVND (reference sequence). The CDR3 extends over 15 amino acids. Here immunoSEQ multiplex PCR was the method, and the copy in TCRdb shows in-frame clones only, minus some. The sample has 180,000 or so clones, approximately 89% seen once. J is TRBJ2-5 and V is TRBV19, with 8 nucleotides matching TRBD2. The sequenced sample was PBMCs. The receptor comes from a young man in good health and CMV-seropositive. The CDR3 loop reads CASSNSTSGKETQYF. CDR3 nucleotides: TGTGCCAGTAGCAACTCAACTAGCGGCAAAGAGACCCAGTACTTC.